A selection of T cell receptor beta chains follows, all from one sample in a study of T cell responses to AZD1222 COVID-19 vaccine. Some clones are missing from TCRdb's copy, which holds only in-frame ones; the method was immunoSEQ multiplex PCR. The repertoire holds 100,000 or so clones, with more than 75% as singletons. Sequenced material: peripheral blood, taken on day 0 of MenACWY control vaccination. These receptors originate from an adult in good health. CDR3s leave out the opening cysteine and the closing phenylalanine or tryptophan. The D gene is left open where the match is weak.

TRBV9	.	TRBJ2-3	ASSTGAGGTDTQY
TRBV28	.	TRBJ2-7	ASSSPDRSSSYEQY
TRBV7-3	.	TRBJ1-1	ASSLDNLGTEAF
TRBV15	.	TRBJ2-3	ATSRDRASTDTQY
TRBV5-1	.	TRBJ1-1	ASSLVVHLNTEAF
TRBV7-3	.	TRBJ1-1	ASSRDRDTEAF
TRBV19	TRBD1	TRBJ1-6	ASSPSGTGGNSPLH
TRBV29-1	.	TRBJ1-4	SVDSGQNEKLF
TRBV6-1	.	TRBJ1-5	ASSEALGWAFDQPQH
TRBV28	.	TRBJ1-1	ASRARQAF
TRBV6-5	.	TRBJ2-7	ASKLVQGANEQY
TRBV18	.	TRBJ1-4	ASSLPLKEGKLF
TRBV19	.	TRBJ2-7	ASSIRANSYEQY
TRBV10-1	TRBD1	TRBJ2-2	ASTSDRGGGELF
TRBV5-1	TRBD2	TRBJ2-1	ASSPRLAGADNEQF
TRBV10-3	.	TRBJ1-2	ATEGVDYGYT
TRBV7-9	.	TRBJ1-5	ASSLGIGGNQPQH
TRBV5-1	.	TRBJ1-2	ASSLTGPTYGYT
TRBV6-5	.	TRBJ2-2	ASKTALPGELF
TRBV6-5	TRBD1	TRBJ2-5	ASSSTPGTGIETQY
TRBV6-5	.	TRBJ2-3	ASKSTDTQY
TRBV28	.	TRBJ1-1	ASRSGLKNTEAF
TRBV9	TRBD1	TRBJ1-6	ASSTYPGQGNSPLH
TRBV10-2	.	TRBJ1-6	ASSESFGSPLH
TRBV7-2	.	TRBJ2-3	ASSSARGTQY
TRBV16	.	TRBJ2-5	ASSQSSLVETQY
TRBV5-5	.	TRBJ1-1	ASSLAHGGEGTEAF
TRBV2	.	TRBJ1-4	ASSVGREGEKLF
TRBV18	.	TRBJ2-1	ASSRVRDNEQF
TRBV27	.	TRBJ1-1	ASIRGGFLNTEAF
TRBV21-1	.	TRBJ2-7	ASTRGGDKSYEQY
TRBV10-3	TRBD2	TRBJ2-5	AISSDGRAETQY
TRBV28	.	TRBJ1-2	ASSSGQYGYT
TRBV30	.	TRBJ1-4	AWSPGTLGEKLF
TRBV7-9	TRBD1	TRBJ2-2	ASSYTPRGLNTGELF
TRBV7-2	.	TRBJ1-1	ASSLVPGPESEAF
TRBV3-1/TRBV3-2	TRBD2	TRBJ2-5	ASSPRTSGRAKSYQY
TRBV2	TRBD1	TRBJ1-1	ASIKDTGVNTEAF
TRBV25-1	.	TRBJ2-3	ASSEGREVDTQY
TRBV3-1/TRBV3-2	TRBD1	TRBJ1-2	ASSQDGGTAYGYT
TRBV9	TRBD1	TRBJ1-2	ASSPRTGIVNYGYT
TRBV3-1/TRBV3-2	.	TRBJ1-4	ASSQNPGALESEKLF